Below, 24 T cell receptor beta chains from the same sample are listed, as sequenced in a study of blood T cell repertoires in COVID-19. TCRdb keeps only in-frame clones here, not all; method: immunoSEQ multiplex PCR. This table holds about 120,000 clones, 90% found once. Sequencing was performed on peripheral blood. These receptors originate from a woman between 55 and 75 years old with COVID-19, enrolled during active disease.

This clone was counted a single time. V and J are TRBV7-8 and TRBJ1-3; D is undetermined. The V end lost 4 bases, the J end lost 4 bases, and 11 bases lay between the germline ends. This CDR3 region has 14 residues. CDR1 is SGHVS, CDR2 FQNEAQ, per germline. The CDR3 coding sequence is TGTGCCAGCAGCTCCCGGAGCCGAGGAAACACCATATATTTT. Translation: CASSSRSRGNTIYF.

The CDR3 sequence is CASSYGGDDEQYF. The CDR3, as DNA: TGCGCCAGCAGCTACGGGGGGGACGACGAGCAGTACTTC. This chain joins TRBV5-1 and TRBJ2-7, with 8 bases aligning to TRBD2. CDR1 is SGHRS and CDR2 is YFSETQ in the germline V gene. The CDR3 consists of 13 residues. Trimming took 3 bases from V and 5 from J; bases not matched to a gene: 4.

V gene TRBV7-2 combines with J gene TRBJ1-2, with 9 bases identical to TRBD1. Per germline, CDR1 SGHTA and CDR2 FQGNSA. The CDR3 spans 14 residues. V was pared by 3 bases and J by 6 bases, with 5 bases of the junction left unmatched. The CDR3: CASSLTGQGHGYTF. CDR3 sequence (DNA): TGTGCCAGCAGCTTGACGGGACAGGGTCATGGCTACACCTTC.

This chain joins TRBV23-1 and TRBJ1-5; D may be TRBD1 (6 bases). TRBV23-1 is an ORF, with its function uncertain. The CDR3 consists of 16 residues. The V end was cut by 1 base, the J end by 5 bases, with 15 bases between. The CDR3 here is CASSQLTGLVDQPQHF. The CDR3 DNA sequence: TGCGCCAGCAGTCAATTAACAGGGTTGGTCGATCAGCCCCAGCATTTT.

The sample holds a few counts of this clone. The J gene is TRBJ1-1, the V gene TRBV27, with D perhaps TRBD1 (6 bases). The germline V gene has CDR1 MNHEY and CDR2 SMNVEV (reference sequence). The CDR3 totals 14 residues. V was cut by 8 bases and J by 5 bases, with 18 bases left in between. The CDR3 DNA sequence: TGTGCCAGCCGTACTTCGCTGGGGGCGACTGAAGCTTTCTTT. Translated, it gives CASRTSLGATEAFF.

The V gene is TRBV7-9, the J gene TRBJ2-7; D perhaps matches TRBD2 (6 bases). Germline V gene lookup returns CDR1 SEHNR and CDR2 FQNEAQ (reference sequence). The germline V and J ends were trimmed by 4 bases and 5 bases, with 18 bases remaining between them. The CDR3 covers 15 residues. The CDR3 region is CASSSSGRGSDEQYF. In nucleotides, the CDR3 is TGTGCCAGCAGCTCATCGGGCCGGGGGAGCGACGAGCAGTACTTC.

Concerning this clone: The sample contains more than one DNA sequence encoding this CDR3. The rearrangement links TRBV30 to TRBJ2-7; TRBD1 might be the D (6 bases). The germline CDR1 and CDR2 sequences are GTSNPN and SVGIG (reference sequence). V lost 0 bases and J lost 3, with 6 bases in between. The CDR3 length is 12 residues. CDR3 residues: CAWSVDSYEQYF. The DNA of the CDR3 is TGTGCCTGGAGTGTGGACAGCTACGAGCAGTACTTC.

The V and J genes are TRBV10-3 and TRBJ1-5, with 7 nucleotides matching TRBD1. Germline V CDR1 and CDR2: ENHRY, SYGVKD. The CDR3 is made up of 15 amino acids. Trimming took 8 bases from V and 0 from J; bases not matched to a gene: 7. The CDR3 DNA sequence: TGTGCCATCGGAGAGGGACAGCTTAGCAATCAGCCCCAGCATTTT. Translating gives CAIGEGQLSNQPQHF.

DNA of the CDR3: TGCGCCAGCAGCTTGGTCTCAACTTCTAGCGGGGGTACGCAGTATTTT. Translation: CASSLVSTSSGGTQYF. V gene TRBV5-1 combines with J gene TRBJ2-3; 10 bases are a match to TRBD2. The germline gives CDR1 SGHRS, CDR2 YFSETQ. The CDR3 is 16 residues long. After removal of 0 bases from V and 8 bases from J, the junction contained 9 bases not matched to a gene.

The chain employs TRBV7-3 and TRBJ1-3, with D possibly TRBD1 on 5 matching bases. From germline, CDR1 is SGHTA and CDR2 FQGTGA. CDR3 size: 14 residues. Trimming left V 3 bases short and J 0 bases short, with 6 bases between. CDR3 DNA sequence: TGTGCCAGCAGCTTGGACAACTCTGGAAACACCATATATTTT. Translation gives CASSLDNSGNTIYF.

The V call is TRBV28, the J call TRBJ1-6; maybe TRBD1 (5 bases). The CDR3 has 14 amino acids. Germline CDR1 and CDR2: MDHEN and SYDVKM. V was shortened by 1 base and J by 5 bases, with 6 bases between the two germline ends. The chain's CDR3 is CASSLLQDNSPLHF. CDR3 in DNA: TGTGCCAGCAGTTTATTACAGGATAATTCACCCCTCCACTTT. The full variable domain, its missing parts supplied by reference TRBV28 and TRBJ1-6, is DVKVTQSSRYLVKRTGEKVFLECVQDMDHENMFWYRQDPGLGLRLIYFSYDVKMKEKGDIPEGYSVSREKKERFSLILESASTNQTSMYLCASSLLQDNSPLHFGNGTRLTVT.

This sequence joins TRBV30 and TRBJ1-4; TRBD1 aligns across 7 bases. From germline, CDR1 is GTSNPN and CDR2 SVGIG (reference sequence). Losses at the gene ends were 3 bases for V and 8 bases for J; bases not matched to a gene: 6. The CDR3 loop spans 13 amino acids. CDR3 region: CAWRFRGAEKLFF. CDR3 DNA: TGTGCCTGGAGGTTCAGGGGGGCGGAAAAACTGTTTTTT.

V usage is TRBV20-1 and J usage is TRBJ1-2; D gene ambiguous. The V gene lost 1 base and the J gene lost 7 bases, with 7 bases spanning the gap. The CDR3 consists of 11 residues. Germline loops: CDR1 DFQATT, CDR2 SNEGSKA (reference sequence). In nucleotides, the CDR3 is TGCAGTGCTAGAGCCGGAGTTGGCTACACCTTC. This translates into CSARAGVGYTF.

About this clone: The junction shows a germline mismatch at one end, possibly a read error. The V and J genes are TRBV10-3 and TRBJ1-6; D is possibly TRBD1 (5 bases). The CDR3 has 14 amino acids. CDR1 is ENHRY and CDR2 is SYGVKD in the germline V gene. The CDR3 loop is CASTTGSNNSPLHF. The CDR3 DNA is TGTGCCTCAACAACAGGCTCCAATAATTCACCCCTCCACTTT.

This clone was seen a single time. V is TRBV21-1 and J is TRBJ2-5; the table's D call, TRBD1, was not checked against the DNA. TRBV21-1 is shown as a pseudogene. The CDR3 runs to 14 residues. CDR3 protein: CASTSQGIGETQYF. The CDR3 nucleotides read TGTGCCAGCACCTCACAGGGGATTGGGGAGACCCAGTACTTC.

This chain uses TRBV27 with TRBJ1-6, with 10 bases matching TRBD1. This CDR3 is built from 16 residues. Germline V lookup: CDR1 MNHEY, CDR2 SMNVEV (reference sequence). The V gene end was trimmed by 6 bases and the J gene end by 9 bases; junction bases not matched to a gene: 11. The CDR3 sequence is CASSPSDRGQVSPLHF. The CDR3 DNA follows: TGTGCCAGCAGCCCCTCTGACAGGGGGCAAGTTTCACCCCTCCACTTT.

The chain couples TRBV6-2 or TRBV6-3 to TRBJ2-5; 7 bases map to TRBD2. The germline V gene encodes CDR1 MNHEY and CDR2 SVGEGT. The CDR3 spans 14 residues. The junction had 10 bases not matched to a gene; V was cut back by 6 bases and J by 6 bases. The CDR3 region is CASSPLSGEKTQYF. CDR3 DNA: TGTGCCAGCAGCCCACTGAGCGGGGAAAAGACCCAGTACTTC.

The V and J genes are TRBV9 and TRBJ1-1; D gene unclear. This CDR3 contains 12 residues. CDR1 is SGDLS, CDR2 YYNGEE, per germline. V lost 0 bases to trimming and J lost 3 bases, with 3 bases between them. The CDR3 sequence: CASSVADTEAFF. CDR3 in DNA: TGTGCCAGCAGCGTAGCGGACACTGAAGCTTTCTTT.

The chain carries TRBV3-1 (or the pseudogene TRBV3-2) and TRBJ2-1; D is undetermined. Germline assignment: CDR1 LGHDT and CDR2 YNNKEL (reference sequence). There are 17 residues in the CDR3. V was cut by 0 bases and J by 1 base, with 13 bases left in between. Here the CDR3 DNA reads TGTGCCAGCAGCCAAGATGTCCCTAGAGGTTCCTACAATGAGCAGTTCTTC. This translates into CASSQDVPRGSYNEQFF.

The chain employs TRBV5-4 and TRBJ2-1, with D maybe TRBD2 (7 bases). Germline CDR1 and CDR2: SGHNT and YYREEE (reference sequence). The CDR3 length is 15 residues. Trimming took 1 base from V and 4 from J, leaving 12 bases between them. The CDR3 here is CASSLPGGQYNEQFF. As DNA, the CDR3 is TGTGCCAGCAGCTTGCCGGGGGGCCAGTACAATGAGCAGTTCTTC.

In this sample, this clone turned up once. The J gene is TRBJ1-1, the V gene TRBV27, with no clear D. The ends were cut back, 2 bases at V and 1 base at J, with 5 bases in the middle. CDR1 is MNHEY, CDR2 SMNVEV, per germline (reference sequence). This CDR3 has 13 amino acids. CDR3 loop: CASSLGPNTEAFF. Written as DNA, the CDR3 is TGTGCCAGCAGTTTAGGGCCGAACACTGAAGCTTTCTTT.

The rearrangement uses TRBV19 and TRBJ2-3; D gene ambiguous. V was cut by 1 base and J by 0 bases, with 5 bases left in between. The CDR3 runs to 14 residues. Germline CDR1 is LNHDA and CDR2 is SQIVND (reference sequence). The CDR3, as DNA: TGTGCCAGTAGTATAGCGAGAAGCACAGATACGCAGTATTTT. It yields the protein CASSIARSTDTQYF.

This chain joins TRBV7-9 and TRBJ1-3; a possible D gene is TRBD1 (5 bases). Germline loops: CDR1 SEHNR, CDR2 FQNEAQ (reference sequence). Between the trimmed V and J ends, which lost 6 bases and 1 base, there was a span of 19 bases. The CDR3 consists of 17 residues. The CDR3 DNA reads as TGTGCCAGCAGTCCCCGCCAGGGCAGGGCGTCTGGAAACACCATATATTTT. Translation gives CASSPRQGRASGNTIYF.

This clone was detected only once. The chain links TRBV25-1 to TRBJ1-1; TRBD1 might be the D (6 bases). Trimming took off 6 bases at V and 4 bases at J, with 15 bases between the two ends. The CDR3 extends over 14 amino acids. In germline, CDR1 is MGHDK, CDR2 SYGVNS. CDR3 nucleotide sequence: TGTGCCAGCAGCAAGGCTGCAGGGGCCACTGAAGCTTTCTTT. It yields the protein CASSKAAGATEAFF.